A single sample gave rise to the 9 T cell receptor beta chains below, sequenced in a study of CXCR3-negative and CXCR3-positive naive CD8 T cells (dated by TCRdb to between 2019 and 2020). The sequencer listed for this sample is NextSeq 550. The Human TCR Profiling Kit (MiLaboratory) was used to make UMI-labeled 5' RACE TRB cDNA libraries. With the reads reprocessed by TCRdb, a single entry stands for each CDR3 protein sequence and no DNA is reported. For this sample, the table gives around 81,000 distinct CDR3 sequences. The ten top clones hold 1.6% of the sample. The specimen was naive CXCR3- CD8+ T cells from blood. What this sample's cell subset or site label stands for: CD45RO-CCR7+CD27+CD95- naive CD8+ T cells lacking CXCR3 (TNR3-). These receptors all come from a human donor in good health. Some clones in this sample may be carry-over from other donors' samples.

The chain employs TRBV14 and TRBJ1-4. The germline V gene has CDR1 SGHDN and CDR2 FVKESK. The length of the CDR3 is 14 residues. The CDR3 loop reads CASSREGPPRKLFF.

The chain couples TRBV29-1 to TRBJ2-1; the D gene TCRdb calls, TRBD2, cannot be checked with no DNA. This CDR3 has 14 residues. From germline, CDR1 is SQVTM and CDR2 ANQGSEA. The CDR3 spells CSFLADDSYNEQFF.

V usage is TRBV7-7 and J usage is TRBJ2-1. Germline V lookup: CDR1 SSHAT, CDR2 FNYEAQ (reference sequence). The CDR3 consists of 13 residues. CDR3 protein: CASSLDFRNEQFF.

The V and J genes are TRBV29-1 and TRBJ2-5; TCRdb's D gene call, TRBD1, goes unchecked for lack of DNA. Germline V CDR1 and CDR2: SQVTM, ANQGSEA. This CDR3 contains 14 residues. CDR3 loop: CSAERWDSEETQYF.

The chain carries TRBV27 and TRBJ2-7; there is no DNA to check the TCRdb D call of TRBD1. This CDR3 is built from 14 residues. Germline values: CDR1 MNHEY, CDR2 SMNVEV (reference sequence). CDR3 region: CASSSGTGDYEQYF.

The chain uses TRBV6-4 and TRBJ2-2; checking the TCRdb D call of TRBD1 is not possible without DNA. Germline assignment: CDR1 MRHNA and CDR2 SNTAGT. The CDR3 spans 16 residues. The CDR3 here is CASSDQDRENTGELFF.

This chain joins TRBV28 and TRBJ2-7; checking the TCRdb D call of TRBD2 is not possible without DNA. This CDR3 has 16 amino acids. Germline assignment: CDR1 MDHEN and CDR2 SYDVKM. CDR3 loop: CASSFSPAVSSYEQYF. Based on the CDR3 plus reference TRBV28 and TRBJ2-7, the full variable domain is DVKVTQSSRYLVKRTGEKVFLECVQDMDHENMFWYRQDPGLGLRLIYFSYDVKMKEKGDIPEGYSVSREKKERFSLILESASTNQTSMYLCASSFSPAVSSYEQYFGPGTRLTVT.

The chain has TRBV12-3 or TRBV12-4 and TRBJ2-5. The CDR3 runs to 16 residues. The CDR3 is CASSHQAGSIQETQYF.

This chain joins TRBV7-2 and TRBJ2-5; the TCRdb D gene call, TRBD2, has no DNA to confirm it. The CDR3 extends over 18 amino acids. Germline CDR1 and CDR2: SGHTA and FQGNSA. The CDR3 reads CASSLVVGSADLQETQYF.